Each of the 12 T cell receptor beta chains below was sequenced from the same sample in a study of CD8+CD57+ T cells in acquired aplastic anemia. According to the study, genomic DNA was the template for TCR beta VDJ and CDR3 profiling. Each CDR3 protein is one row after TCRdb ran MiXCR on the reads. The sample lists roughly 130,000 distinct CDR3 sequences, around 48% seen once, with 2% to 3% in the top ten. The specimen was sorted CD4+, CD8+, or CD8+CD57+ T cells (not recorded which) from PBMCs. All receptors come from a human donor in good health, serving as a control.

This chain joins TRBV28 and TRBJ1-2, with unresolved D. The CDR3 is 13 amino acids. The V and J ends lost 6 bases and 8 bases respectively, with 16 bases between them. Germline CDR1 MDHEN, CDR2 SYDVKM. CDR3 protein: CASSPDGPLGYTF. The CDR3 bases are TGTGCCAGCAGCCCCGACGGACCTTTAGGCTACACCTTC.

The chain joins TRBV7-8 to TRBJ2-1; D may be TRBD1 (5 bases). Germline V gene sequence: CDR1 SGHVS, CDR2 FQNEAQ. The CDR3 runs to 12 residues. V lost 5 bases, J lost 7 bases, and 9 bases lay in between. CDR3 amino acids: CASSPDRNEQFF. In DNA, the CDR3 is TGTGCCAGCAGCCCCGACAGAAATGAGCAGTTCTTC.

This chain links TRBV11-2 with TRBJ1-5; D might be TRBD1 (6 bases). The CDR3 consists of 16 residues. CDR1 is SGHAT, CDR2 FQNNGV, per germline. Trimming took 0 bases from V and 1 from J, leaving 10 bases between them. CDR3 region: CASSLDPGTSNQPQHF. The CDR3, as DNA: TGTGCCAGCAGCTTAGATCCGGGGACAAGCAATCAGCCCCAGCATTTT. Full variable domain (remainder filled in from reference TRBV11-2 and TRBJ1-5): EAGVAQSPRYKIIEKRQSVAFWCNPISGHATLYWYQQILGQGPKLLIQFQNNGVVDDSQLPKDRFSAERLKGVDSTLKIQPAKLEDSAVYLCASSLDPGTSNQPQHFGDGTRLSIL.

The chain uses TRBV18 and TRBJ1-1; D might be TRBD1 (5 bases). The CDR3 totals 15 residues. Germline V lookup: CDR1 KGHSH, CDR2 LQKENI. V dropped 5 bases and J dropped 0 bases, with 13 bases sitting between them. This CDR3 reads CASSIPGGMNTEAFF. CDR3 nucleotides: TGTGCCAGCTCAATACCGGGGGGTATGAACACTGAAGCTTTCTTT.

This chain joins TRBV20-1 and TRBJ2-5; 7 bases match TRBD2. The V gene end was trimmed by 3 bases and the J gene end by 5 bases; junction bases not matched to a gene: 9. The germline V gene encodes CDR1 DFQATT and CDR2 SNEGSKA (reference sequence). This CDR3 contains 14 residues. The CDR3 sequence is CSARGGGTLETQYF. The CDR3 DNA is TGCAGTGCTAGGGGGGGGGGGACCCTTGAGACCCAGTACTTC.

The chain joins TRBV10-2 to TRBJ2-7, with TRBD1 as a possible D gene (7 bases). The length of the CDR3 is 15 residues. The V end was cut by 4 bases, the J end by 4 bases, with 17 bases between. Germline V gives CDR1 WSHSY, CDR2 SAAADI. The CDR3 region is CASSVGQGGRYEQYV. The CDR3 DNA sequence: TGCGCCAGCAGTGTCGGGCAGGGGGGACGATACGAGCAGTACGTC.

The sample holds many counts of this clonotype. This chain joins TRBV6-2 or TRBV6-3 and TRBJ1-3, with D possibly TRBD1 on 5 matching bases. Germline assignment: CDR1 MNHEY and CDR2 SVGEGT. The CDR3 has 14 amino acids. Trimming cost V 8 bases and J 0 bases, with 11 bases left between them. The CDR3 reads CASGGRRSGNTIYF. The CDR3 DNA sequence: TGTGCCAGCGGGGGACGGCGCTCTGGAAACACCATATATTTT.

The chain links TRBV5-6 to TRBJ2-3, with 9 nucleotides matching TRBD2. Looked up from germline, CDR1 is SGHDT and CDR2 is YYEEEE. The junction had 22 bases not matched to a gene; V was cut back by 0 bases and J by 2 bases. The CDR3 is 22 amino acids. The CDR3 reads CASSLVASGTGIGGKYTDTQYF. The CDR3 coding sequence is TGTGCCAGCAGCTTGGTTGCTAGCGGGACCGGAATAGGGGGAAAATACACAGATACGCAGTATTTT.

CDR3 residues: CASSDPGGGRANYGYTF. CDR3 bases: TGTGCCAGCAGTGATCCAGGGGGCGGGCGGGCTAACTATGGCTACACCTTC. The rearrangement joins TRBV25-1 to TRBJ1-2, with 8 bases lining up with TRBD1. V dropped 3 bases and J dropped 0; count of bases not matched to a gene: 9. This CDR3 spans 17 amino acids. Germline V gives CDR1 MGHDK, CDR2 SYGVNS.

V usage is TRBV20-1 and J usage is TRBJ2-3, with D possibly matching TRBD2 (6 bases). Germline V gene sequence: CDR1 DFQATT, CDR2 SNEGSKA (reference sequence). The length of the CDR3 is 15 residues. Between the trimmed V and J ends, which lost 5 bases and 0 bases, there was a span of 15 bases. The DNA for the CDR3 is TGCAGTGCTCACTTGGGGGGAACTAGCACAGATACGCAGTATTTT. Its translation is CSAHLGGTSTDTQYF.

This clonotype was counted only a few times. The chain joins TRBV29-1 to TRBJ1-2; possibly TRBD1 for D (6 bases). The CDR3 runs to 13 residues. V lost 7 bases and J lost 0, with 12 bases in between. CDR1 SQVTM and CDR2 ANQGSEA come from the germline V gene. The CDR3 loop reads CSAAGAANYGYTF. The CDR3 DNA sequence: TGCAGCGCCGCGGGGGCAGCTAACTATGGCTACACCTTC.

This clonotype was seen ten or more times. J is TRBJ2-2 and V is TRBV5-1; D call uncertain. V shed 0 bases and J shed 7 bases, with 7 bases lying between them. The length of the CDR3 is 13 residues. The germline gives CDR1 SGHRS, CDR2 YFSETQ. CDR3 nucleotides: TGCGCCAGCAGCTTGGGTCCCGGCGGGGAGCTGTTTTTT. This sequence encodes CASSLGPGGELFF.